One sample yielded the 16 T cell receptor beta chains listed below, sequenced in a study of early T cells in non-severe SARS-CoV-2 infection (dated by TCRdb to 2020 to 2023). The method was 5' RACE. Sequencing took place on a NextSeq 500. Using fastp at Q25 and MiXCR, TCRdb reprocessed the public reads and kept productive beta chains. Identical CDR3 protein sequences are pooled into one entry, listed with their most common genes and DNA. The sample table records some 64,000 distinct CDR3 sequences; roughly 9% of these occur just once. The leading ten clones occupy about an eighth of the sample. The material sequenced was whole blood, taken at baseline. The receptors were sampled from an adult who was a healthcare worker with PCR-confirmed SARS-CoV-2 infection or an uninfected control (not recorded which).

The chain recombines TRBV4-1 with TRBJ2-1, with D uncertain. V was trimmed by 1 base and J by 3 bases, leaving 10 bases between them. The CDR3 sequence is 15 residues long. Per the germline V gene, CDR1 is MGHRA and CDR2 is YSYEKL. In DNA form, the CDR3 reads TGCGCCAGCAGCCAAGTTCTACCTCGCTACAATGAGCAGTTCTTC. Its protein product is CASSQVLPRYNEQFF.

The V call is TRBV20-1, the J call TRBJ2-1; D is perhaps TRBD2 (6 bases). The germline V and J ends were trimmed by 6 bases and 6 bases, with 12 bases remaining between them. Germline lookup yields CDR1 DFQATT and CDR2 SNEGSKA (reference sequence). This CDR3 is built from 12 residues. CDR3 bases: TGCAGTGCCACCGGCGGGATCAATGAGCAGTTCTTC. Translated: CSATGGINEQFF.

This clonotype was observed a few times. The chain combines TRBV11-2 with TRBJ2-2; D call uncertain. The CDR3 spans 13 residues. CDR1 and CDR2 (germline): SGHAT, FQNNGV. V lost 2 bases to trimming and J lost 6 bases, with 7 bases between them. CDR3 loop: CASSLNGAGELFF. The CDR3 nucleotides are TGTGCCAGCAGCTTAAACGGTGCCGGGGAGCTGTTTTTT.

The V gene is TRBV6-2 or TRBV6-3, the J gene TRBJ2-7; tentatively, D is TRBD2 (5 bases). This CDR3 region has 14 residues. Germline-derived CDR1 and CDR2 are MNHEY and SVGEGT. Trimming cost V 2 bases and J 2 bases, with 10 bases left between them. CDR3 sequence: CASSYGGPPYEQYF. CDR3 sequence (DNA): TGTGCCAGCAGTTACGGAGGACCACCCTACGAGCAGTACTTC.

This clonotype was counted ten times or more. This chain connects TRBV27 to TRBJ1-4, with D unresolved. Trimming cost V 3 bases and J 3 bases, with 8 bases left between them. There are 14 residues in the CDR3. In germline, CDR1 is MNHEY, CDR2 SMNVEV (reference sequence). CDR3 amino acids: CASSFGGANEKLFF. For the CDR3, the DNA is TGTGCCAGCAGTTTTGGCGGGGCTAATGAAAAACTGTTTTTT. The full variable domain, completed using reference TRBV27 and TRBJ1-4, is EAQVTQNPRYLITVTGKKLTVTCSQNMNHEYMSWYRQDPGLGLRQIYYSMNVEVTDKGDVPEGYKVSRKEKRNFPLILESPSPNQTSLYFCASSFGGANEKLFFGSGTQLSVL.

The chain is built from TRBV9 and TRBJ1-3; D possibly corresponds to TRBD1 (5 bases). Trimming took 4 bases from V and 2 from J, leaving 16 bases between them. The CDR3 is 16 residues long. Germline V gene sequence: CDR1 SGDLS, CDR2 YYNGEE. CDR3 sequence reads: CASSMGTIATGNTIYF. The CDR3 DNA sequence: TGTGCCAGCAGCATGGGGACTATAGCTACTGGAAACACCATATATTTT.

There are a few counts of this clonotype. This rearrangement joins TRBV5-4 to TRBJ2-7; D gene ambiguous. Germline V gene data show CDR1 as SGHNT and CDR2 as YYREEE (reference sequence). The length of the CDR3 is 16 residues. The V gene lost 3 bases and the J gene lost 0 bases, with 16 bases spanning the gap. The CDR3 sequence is CASSSPRGYSSYEQYF. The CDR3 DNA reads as TGTGCCAGCAGCTCGCCCCGAGGATATAGCTCCTACGAGCAGTACTTC.

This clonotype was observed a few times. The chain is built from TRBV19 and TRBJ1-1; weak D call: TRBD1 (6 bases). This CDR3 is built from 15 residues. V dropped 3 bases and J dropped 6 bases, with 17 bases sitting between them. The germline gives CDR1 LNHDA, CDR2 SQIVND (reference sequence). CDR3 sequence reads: CASSIPGHLDAEAFF. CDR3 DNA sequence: TGTGCCAGTAGTATCCCGGGACACCTAGACGCTGAAGCTTTCTTT.

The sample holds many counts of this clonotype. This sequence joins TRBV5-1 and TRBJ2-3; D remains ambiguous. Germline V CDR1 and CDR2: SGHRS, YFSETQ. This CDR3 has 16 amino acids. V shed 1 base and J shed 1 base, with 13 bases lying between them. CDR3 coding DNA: TGCGCCAGCAGCTTGTTAGGCAGACCCCGCACAGATACGCAGTATTTT. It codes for CASSLLGRPRTDTQYF.

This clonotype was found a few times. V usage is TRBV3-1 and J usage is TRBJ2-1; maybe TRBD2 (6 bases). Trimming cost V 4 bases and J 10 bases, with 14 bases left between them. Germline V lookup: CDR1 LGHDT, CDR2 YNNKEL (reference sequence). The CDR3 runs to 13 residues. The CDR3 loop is CASSPSGGTEQFF. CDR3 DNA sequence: TGTGCCAGCAGCCCAAGTGGGGGGACCGAGCAGTTCTTC.

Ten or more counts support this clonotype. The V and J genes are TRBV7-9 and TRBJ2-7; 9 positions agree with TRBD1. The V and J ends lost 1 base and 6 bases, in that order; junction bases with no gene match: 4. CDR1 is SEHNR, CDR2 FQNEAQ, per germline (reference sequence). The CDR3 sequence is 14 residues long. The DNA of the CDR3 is TGTGCCAGCAGCTTAGACAGGGGGCGTACCGAGCAGTACTTC. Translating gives CASSLDRGRTEQYF.

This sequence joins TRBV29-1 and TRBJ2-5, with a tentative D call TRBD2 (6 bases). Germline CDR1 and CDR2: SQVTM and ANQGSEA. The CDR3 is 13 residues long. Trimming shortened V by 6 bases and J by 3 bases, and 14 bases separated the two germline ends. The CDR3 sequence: CSVRTGGEETQYF. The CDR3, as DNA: TGCAGCGTCCGGACCGGGGGAGAAGAGACCCAGTACTTC.

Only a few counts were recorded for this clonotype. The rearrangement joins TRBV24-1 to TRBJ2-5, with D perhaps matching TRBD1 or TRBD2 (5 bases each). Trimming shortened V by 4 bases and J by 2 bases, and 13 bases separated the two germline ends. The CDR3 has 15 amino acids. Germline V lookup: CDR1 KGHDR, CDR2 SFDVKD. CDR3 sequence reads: CATSDPGRRQETQYF. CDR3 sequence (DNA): TGTGCCACCAGTGACCCGGGACGGAGACAAGAGACCCAGTACTTC.

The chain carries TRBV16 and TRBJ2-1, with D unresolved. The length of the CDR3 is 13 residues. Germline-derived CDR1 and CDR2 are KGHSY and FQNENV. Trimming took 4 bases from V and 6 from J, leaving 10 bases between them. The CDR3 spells CASSPVNFNEQFF. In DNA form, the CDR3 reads TGTGCCAGCAGCCCAGTTAATTTCAATGAGCAGTTCTTC.

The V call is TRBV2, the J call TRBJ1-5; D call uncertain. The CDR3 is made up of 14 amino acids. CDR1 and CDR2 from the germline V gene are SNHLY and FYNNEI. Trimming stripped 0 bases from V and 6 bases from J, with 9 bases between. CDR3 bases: TGTGCCAGCAGTGAAGCGCCCCGTCGTCAGCCCCAGCATTTT. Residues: CASSEAPRRQPQHF.

In DNA, the CDR3 is TGTGCCAGCATCCCACAGGTGGGTGGGCGGGACCCATTCTACAATGAGCAGTTCTTC. Amino acid sequence: CASIPQVGGRDPFYNEQFF. The chain links TRBV12-3 or TRBV12-4 to TRBJ2-1, with D perhaps TRBD2 (6 bases). V lost 7 bases and J 3 bases, leaving 28 bases between the germline ends. This CDR3 has 19 residues.